The 15 T cell receptor beta chains below come from one sample, sequenced in a study of blood T cell repertoires in COVID-19. Only in-frame clones appear in the TCRdb table, and some are missing; sequencing was by immunoSEQ multiplex PCR. The table shows under 500,000 clones, with around 89% occurring only once. Material for sequencing was peripheral blood. The receptors here all came from a woman aged 25 to 39 with acute or convalescent COVID-19.

The chain joins TRBV5-1 to TRBJ1-1, with D possibly matching TRBD1 (6 bases). There are 14 residues in the CDR3. Trimming cost V 4 bases and J 2 bases, with 12 bases left between them. Germline V gene lookup returns CDR1 SGHRS and CDR2 YFSETQ. CDR3 coding DNA: TGCGCCAGCAGCCCCCTCAGGGGAAACACTGAAGCTTTCTTT. It specifies CASSPLRGNTEAFF.

The J gene is TRBJ2-7, the V gene TRBV30, with TRBD1 as a possible D gene (6 bases). The CDR3 has 11 amino acids. The V gene lost 3 bases and the J gene lost 3 bases, with 6 bases spanning the gap. The germline CDR1 and CDR2 sequences are GTSNPN and SVGIG (reference sequence). The CDR3 sequence is CAWRDSYEQYF. The DNA of the CDR3 is TGTGCCTGGAGGGACAGCTACGAGCAGTACTTC.

The V call is TRBV27, the J call TRBJ1-1, with 7 bases matching TRBD1. V lost 5 bases and J lost 0; bases outside the gene matches: 6. The germline gives CDR1 MNHEY, CDR2 SMNVEV (reference sequence). The CDR3 loop spans 15 amino acids. The CDR3, as DNA: TGTGCCAGCAGTCGCGGACAGGCGATGAACACTGAAGCTTTCTTT. Translated, it gives CASSRGQAMNTEAFF.

CDR3 bases: TGTGCCAGCAGTGATAAGGGACACGGGAAGGGGAACTATGGCTACACCTTC. Translated: CASSDKGHGKGNYGYTF. The V gene is TRBV2, the J gene TRBJ1-2; tentative D call: TRBD1 (6 bases). Germline assignment: CDR1 SNHLY and CDR2 FYNNEI. This CDR3 is 17 amino acids long. V was trimmed by 3 bases and J by 2 bases, leaving 19 bases between them.

Note on this clone: Mismatch with germline at one junction end may stem from a read error. The rearrangement uses TRBV4-1 and TRBJ1-4, with D possibly matching TRBD1 (6 bases). Germline CDR1 MGHRA, CDR2 YSYEKL. The length of the CDR3 is 15 residues. CDR3 bases: TGCGCCACCAGCCCACGTGTAGGGGGAAATGAAAAACTGTTTTTT. Protein: CATSPRVGGNEKLFF.

The chain combines TRBV24-1 with TRBJ2-7; a possible D gene is TRBD1 (6 bases). Trimming pared 5 bases from V and 0 bases from J, leaving 16 bases between. CDR1 and CDR2 from the germline V gene are KGHDR and SFDVKD. This CDR3 is built from 16 residues. The CDR3 DNA is TGTGCCACCAGTGCCCCGGACAGACTTGGCTCCTACGAGCAGTACTTC. Translated, it gives CATSAPDRLGSYEQYF.

The chain carries TRBV19 and TRBJ1-1, with D tentatively TRBD1 (6 bases). Trimming took 4 bases from V and 8 from J, leaving 20 bases between them. In germline, CDR1 is LNHDA, CDR2 SQIVND (reference sequence). This CDR3 is 15 amino acids long. The CDR3, as DNA: TGTGCCAGTAGTACCTATCGGGGGGCCGTCGTCGAAGCTTTCTTT. Translating gives CASSTYRGAVVEAFF.

The genes are TRBV9 and TRBJ2-7; D gene uncertain. The V end lost 0 bases, the J end lost 3 bases, and 10 bases lay between the germline ends. Germline assignment: CDR1 SGDLS and CDR2 YYNGEE. The CDR3 runs 14 residues. DNA of the CDR3: TGTGCCAGCAGCGTAGACAGCAGAAGCTACGAGCAGTACTTC. Its protein is CASSVDSRSYEQYF.

This clone was recorded once. This chain joins TRBV6-5 and TRBJ1-3; TRBD1 might be the D (6 bases). The germline CDR1 and CDR2 sequences are MNHEY and SVGAGI. There are 15 residues in the CDR3. Trimming left V 4 bases short and J 4 bases short, with 14 bases between. The CDR3 is CASSLSGGRGNTIYF. The CDR3 nucleotides are TGTGCCAGCAGTTTGAGTGGGGGCAGGGGAAACACCATATATTTT.

This rearrangement joins TRBV9 to TRBJ2-3; 10 bases are a match to TRBD2. J lost 0 bases, V lost 1 base, and 8 bases had no gene match. Germline CDR1 reads SGDLS; CDR2 reads YYNGEE. The CDR3 covers 18 residues. The CDR3 DNA reads TGTGCCAGCAGCGTACAACTAGCGGGGTCCACTAGCACAGATACGCAGTATTTT. The encoded protein is CASSVQLAGSTSTDTQYF.

The CDR3 protein is CSASVGQLSNTEAFF. The CDR3 DNA follows: TGCAGTGCTAGTGTGGGACAGCTATCGAACACTGAAGCTTTCTTT. The chain employs TRBV20-1 and TRBJ1-1, with 7 bases lining up with TRBD1. This CDR3 has 15 residues. Germline CDR1 DFQATT, CDR2 SNEGSKA (reference sequence). The ends lost 3 bases at V and 1 base at J; junction bases unmatched: 8.

The V call is TRBV18, the J call TRBJ1-2; D unresolved. The CDR3 consists of 16 residues. V was cut by 1 base and J by 3 bases, with 15 bases left in between. In germline, CDR1 is KGHSH, CDR2 LQKENI. The CDR3 DNA is TGTGCCAGCTCACCACTGAACAGTGAGGGCCACTATGGCTACACCTTC. As protein: CASSPLNSEGHYGYTF.

This clone was recorded once. This chain uses TRBV2 with TRBJ1-2, with 7 bases identical to TRBD1. The germline gives CDR1 SNHLY, CDR2 FYNNEI. V lost 5 bases and J lost 4; bases outside the gene matches: 7. The CDR3 has 14 residues. As DNA, the CDR3 is TGTGCCAGCAGTCAAGAACAGGGGCTCTATGGCTACACCTTC. Protein: CASSQEQGLYGYTF.

This clone was seen a few times. The chain recombines TRBV7-9 with TRBJ1-6; D possibly corresponds to TRBD1 (6 bases). V was cut by 1 base and J by 7 bases, with 11 bases left in between. The CDR3 sequence is 15 residues long. Per germline, CDR1 SEHNR and CDR2 FQNEAQ (reference sequence). The CDR3 nucleotides read TGTGCCAGCAGCTTAGAGGGGGTGAGGAATTCACCCCTCCACTTT. Its protein product is CASSLEGVRNSPLHF.

This clone showed up many times. This rearrangement joins TRBV2 to TRBJ2-1; D remains ambiguous. Germline lookup yields CDR1 SNHLY and CDR2 FYNNEI. V was trimmed by 10 bases and J by 5 bases, leaving 9 bases between them. This CDR3 is 11 amino acids long. The CDR3 loop is CATTENNEQFF. The CDR3 nucleotides are TGTGCCACTACAGAGAACAATGAGCAGTTCTTC.